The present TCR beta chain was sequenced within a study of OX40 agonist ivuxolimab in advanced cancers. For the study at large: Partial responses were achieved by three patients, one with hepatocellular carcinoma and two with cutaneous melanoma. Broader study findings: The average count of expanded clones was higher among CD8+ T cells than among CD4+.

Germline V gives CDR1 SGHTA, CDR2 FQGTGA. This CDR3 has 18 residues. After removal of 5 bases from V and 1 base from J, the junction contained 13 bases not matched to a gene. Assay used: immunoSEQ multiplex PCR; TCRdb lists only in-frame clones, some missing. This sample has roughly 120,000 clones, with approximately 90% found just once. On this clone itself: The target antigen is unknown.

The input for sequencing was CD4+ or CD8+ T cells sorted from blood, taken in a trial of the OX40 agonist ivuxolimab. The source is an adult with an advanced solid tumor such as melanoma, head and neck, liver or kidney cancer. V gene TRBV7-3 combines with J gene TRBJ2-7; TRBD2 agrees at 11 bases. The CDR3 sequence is CASSPWGTGLADSYEQYF. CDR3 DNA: TGTGCCAGCAGCCCCTGGGGTACGGGACTAGCGGATTCCTACGAGCAGTACTTC.